The 16 T cell receptor beta chains below all came from one sample that was sequenced in a study of cytomegalovirus exposure and HLA in healthy donors. This PCR relied on a set of 60 Vbeta primers and 13 Jbeta primers. The data were produced by immunoSEQ multiplex PCR, yet TCRdb's version contains in-frame clones alone and is incomplete. Among tens of thousands of clones listed, around 81% were seen once. Sample: PBMCs. These receptors were taken from a woman younger than 45 in good health and CMV-seronegative.

The chain combines TRBV5-4 with TRBJ1-3, with 7 bases identical to TRBD1. Germline values: CDR1 SGHNT, CDR2 YYREEE (reference sequence). Trimming removed 0 bases from V and 7 bases from J; junction bases left unmatched: 10. This CDR3 has 16 residues. The CDR3 DNA reads as TGTGCCAGCAGCTTGGGAACAGGGGCAGGTGGGAACACCATATATTTT. Amino acid sequence: CASSLGTGAGGNTIYF.

This chain joins TRBV7-3 and TRBJ2-1, with a tentative D call TRBD2 (6 bases). V lost 2 bases and J lost 8, with 16 bases in between. CDR1 is SGHTA, CDR2 FQGTGA, per germline. The length of the CDR3 is 15 residues. This CDR3 reads CASSLLARASDEQFF. The CDR3 bases are TGTGCCAGCAGCTTACTAGCAAGAGCTAGCGATGAGCAGTTCTTC.

The rearrangement joins TRBV7-9 to TRBJ2-1, with 7 bases matching TRBD2. This CDR3 is built from 15 residues. Germline trimming cut 2 bases from V and 8 bases from J; bases unmatched to any gene: 9. Germline V CDR1 and CDR2: SEHNR, FQNEAQ (reference sequence). This chain's CDR3 is CASSLKGGPMDEQFF. For the CDR3, the DNA is TGTGCCAGCAGCTTAAAGGGAGGGCCGATGGATGAGCAGTTCTTC.

This clone was recorded once. The chain carries TRBV27 and TRBJ1-1; weak D call: TRBD1 (5 bases). The CDR3 is 15 amino acids. Germline V lookup: CDR1 MNHEY, CDR2 SMNVEV (reference sequence). Trimming shortened V by 5 bases and J by 1 base, and 14 bases separated the two germline ends. The DNA for the CDR3 is TGTGCCAGCAGTCCCAAGGGGCGGGAGAACACTGAAGCTTTCTTT. It yields the protein CASSPKGRENTEAFF.

This chain joins TRBV27 and TRBJ1-5; 9 bases are a match to TRBD1. This CDR3 has 15 amino acids. The ends lost 5 bases at V and 6 bases at J; junction bases unmatched: 8. Germline CDR1 is MNHEY and CDR2 is SMNVEV (reference sequence). CDR3 protein: CASSATGTGFQPQHF. DNA of the CDR3: TGTGCCAGCAGTGCAACCGGGACAGGGTTTCAGCCCCAGCATTTT.

The chain couples TRBV11-2 to TRBJ2-3, with D unresolved. The CDR3 contains 13 residues. Germline CDR1 SGHAT, CDR2 FQNNGV. Trimming took 1 base from V and 6 from J, leaving 8 bases between them. The chain's CDR3 is CASSLVIEDTQYF. CDR3 nucleotides: TGTGCCAGCAGCTTAGTCATAGAGGATACGCAGTATTTT.

This rearrangement joins TRBV4-3 to TRBJ2-3, with 10 bases fitting TRBD1. Germline V lookup: CDR1 LGHNA, CDR2 YSLEER. V was pared by 0 bases and J by 3 bases, with 6 bases of the junction left unmatched. The CDR3 sequence is 17 residues long. CDR3 sequence (DNA): TGCGCCAGCAGCCAAGAGGGATGGACAGGGGGAACAGATACGCAGTATTTT. Amino acid sequence: CASSQEGWTGGTDTQYF.

The chain couples TRBV7-9 to TRBJ2-5, with 14 bases that match TRBD2. The CDR3 extends over 14 amino acids. The ends lost 6 bases at V and 3 bases at J; junction bases unmatched: 0. Germline assignment: CDR1 SEHNR and CDR2 FQNEAQ (reference sequence). This chain's CDR3 is CASRGLAGEETQYF. In DNA form, the CDR3 reads TGTGCCAGCAGGGGACTAGCGGGAGAAGAGACCCAGTACTTC.

The chain employs TRBV2 and TRBJ2-1; 12 bases agree with TRBD2. This CDR3 region has 18 residues. V gave up 4 bases and J gave up 1 base; unmatched junction bases: 8. Germline lookup yields CDR1 SNHLY and CDR2 FYNNEI. Here the CDR3 DNA reads TGTGCCAGCAGTGTCAGTCTAGCGGGAGGGCCGTCCTACAATGAGCAGTTCTTC. Translation: CASSVSLAGGPSYNEQFF.

In nucleotides, the CDR3 is TGTGCCAGCAGTTCAGGGGGCGTCTATGGCTACACCTTC. Its translation is CASSSGGVYGYTF. The gene calls are TRBV28 and TRBJ1-2; 8 bases are shared with TRBD1. The CDR3 spans 13 residues. J gave up 4 bases and V 4 bases, and 2 bases lay outside the gene matches. The germline V gene encodes CDR1 MDHEN and CDR2 SYDVKM.

The chain uses TRBV15 and TRBJ1-4, with no clear D. Trimming removed 3 bases from V and 0 bases from J, with 5 bases in between. Germline CDR1 is LNHNV and CDR2 is YYDKDF (reference sequence). This CDR3 has 14 amino acids. CDR3 loop: CATSSGSTNEKLFF. The CDR3 DNA is TGTGCCACCAGCAGCGGGTCAACTAATGAAAAACTGTTTTTT.

This chain connects TRBV15 to TRBJ1-3, with D possibly matching TRBD1 (5 bases). CDR3 length: 15 residues. The V and J ends lost 5 bases and 2 bases respectively, with 13 bases between them. Germline assignment: CDR1 LNHNV and CDR2 YYDKDF (reference sequence). CDR3 residues: CATSGQTFAGNTIYF. Here the CDR3 DNA reads TGTGCCACCAGCGGACAAACGTTCGCTGGAAACACCATATATTTT.

The chain is built from TRBV5-1 and TRBJ1-4; D might be TRBD1 (6 bases). Germline V gene data show CDR1 as SGHRS and CDR2 as YFSETQ. The CDR3 contains 13 residues. V shed 3 bases and J shed 6 bases, with 9 bases lying between them. In nucleotides, the CDR3 is TGCGCCAGCAGCTCTCGGACAGATGAAAAACTGTTTTTT. This sequence encodes CASSSRTDEKLFF.

This clone occurred once. The chain uses TRBV4-1 and TRBJ2-5, with D uncertain. Trimming took 0 bases from V and 4 from J, leaving 3 bases between them. Germline V gene lookup returns CDR1 MGHRA and CDR2 YSYEKL. This CDR3 region has 12 residues. CDR3 DNA: TGCGCCAGCAGCCAAGATCGAGAGACCCAGTACTTC. Amino acids: CASSQDRETQYF.

This clone was detected once. This chain connects TRBV6-1 to TRBJ1-4, with D tentatively TRBD1 (5 bases). V was clipped by 2 bases and J by 8 bases, with 15 bases between them. Germline V CDR1 and CDR2: MNHNS, SASEGT. The CDR3 totals 15 residues. DNA for the CDR3: TGTGCCAGCAGTGAACCCATGGGGGGAGGAGAAAAACTGTTTTTT. Translation gives CASSEPMGGGEKLFF.

The chain recombines TRBV19 with TRBJ2-5, with TRBD1 as a possible D gene (6 bases). The ends were cut back, 6 bases at V and 5 bases at J, with 13 bases in the middle. This CDR3 is built from 13 residues. Germline loops: CDR1 LNHDA, CDR2 SQIVND (reference sequence). DNA for the CDR3: TGTGCCAGTAGGAACAGGGTGTGGGAGACCCAGTACTTC. This sequence encodes CASRNRVWETQYF.